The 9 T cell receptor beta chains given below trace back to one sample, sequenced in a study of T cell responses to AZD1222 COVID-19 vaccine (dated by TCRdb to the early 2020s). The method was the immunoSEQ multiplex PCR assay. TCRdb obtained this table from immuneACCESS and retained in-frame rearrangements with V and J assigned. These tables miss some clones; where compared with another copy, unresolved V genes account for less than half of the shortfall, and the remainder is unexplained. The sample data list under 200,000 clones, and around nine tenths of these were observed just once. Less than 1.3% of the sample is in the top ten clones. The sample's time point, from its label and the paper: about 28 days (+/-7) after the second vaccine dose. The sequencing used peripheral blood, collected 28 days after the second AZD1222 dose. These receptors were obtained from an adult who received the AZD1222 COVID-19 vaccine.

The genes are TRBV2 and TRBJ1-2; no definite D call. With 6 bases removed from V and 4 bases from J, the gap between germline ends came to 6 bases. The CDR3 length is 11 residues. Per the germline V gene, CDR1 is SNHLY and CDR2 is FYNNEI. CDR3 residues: CASRETYGYTF. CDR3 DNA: TGTGCCAGCAGGGAAACCTATGGCTACACCTTC. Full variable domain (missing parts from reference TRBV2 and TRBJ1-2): EPEVTQTPSHQVTQMGQEVILRCVPISNHLYFYWYRQILGQKVEFLVSFYNNEISEKSEIFDDQFSVERPDGSNFTLKIRSTKLEDSAMYFCASRETYGYTFGSGTRLTVV.

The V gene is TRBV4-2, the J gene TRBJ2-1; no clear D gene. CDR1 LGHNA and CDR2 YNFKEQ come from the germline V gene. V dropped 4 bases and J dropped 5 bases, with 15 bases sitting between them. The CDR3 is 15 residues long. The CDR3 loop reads CASSRRKVRNNEQFF. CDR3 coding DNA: TGTGCCAGCAGCCGGAGAAAGGTCAGGAACAATGAGCAGTTCTTC.

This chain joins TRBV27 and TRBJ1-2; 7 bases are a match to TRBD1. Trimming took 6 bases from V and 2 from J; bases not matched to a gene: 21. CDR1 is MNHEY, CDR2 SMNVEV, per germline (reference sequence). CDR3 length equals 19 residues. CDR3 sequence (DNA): TGTGCCAGCAGAACCATGCACAGGGGTTTGCCAGGGACCAACTATGGCTACACCTTC. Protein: CASRTMHRGLPGTNYGYTF.

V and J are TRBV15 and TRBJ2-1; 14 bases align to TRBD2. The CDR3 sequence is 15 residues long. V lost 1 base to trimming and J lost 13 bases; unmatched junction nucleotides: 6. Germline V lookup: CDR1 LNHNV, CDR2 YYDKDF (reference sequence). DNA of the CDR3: TGTGCCACCAGCAGAGTTCGGACTAGCGGGGGGACTCAGTTCTTC. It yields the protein CATSRVRTSGGTQFF.

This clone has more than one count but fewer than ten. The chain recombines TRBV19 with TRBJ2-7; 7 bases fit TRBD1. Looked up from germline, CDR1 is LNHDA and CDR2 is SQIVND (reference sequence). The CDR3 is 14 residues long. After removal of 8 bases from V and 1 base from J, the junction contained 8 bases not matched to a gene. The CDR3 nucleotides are TGTGCCAGTCGGGACAGCTCCAATTCCTACGAGCAGTACTTC. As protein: CASRDSSNSYEQYF.

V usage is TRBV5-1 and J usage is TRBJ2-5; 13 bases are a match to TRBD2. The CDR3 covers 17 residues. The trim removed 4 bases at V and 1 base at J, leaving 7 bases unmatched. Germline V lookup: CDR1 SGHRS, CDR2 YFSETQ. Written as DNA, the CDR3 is TGCGCCAGCAGCCCGGGCGGACTAGCGGGGGTCCAAGAGACCCAGTACTTC. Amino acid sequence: CASSPGGLAGVQETQYF.

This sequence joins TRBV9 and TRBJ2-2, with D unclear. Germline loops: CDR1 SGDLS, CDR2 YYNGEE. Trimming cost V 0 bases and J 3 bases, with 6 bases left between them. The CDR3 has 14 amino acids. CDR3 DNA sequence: TGTGCCAGCAGCGTAGGGCAGTACACCGGGGAGCTGTTTTTT. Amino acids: CASSVGQYTGELFF.

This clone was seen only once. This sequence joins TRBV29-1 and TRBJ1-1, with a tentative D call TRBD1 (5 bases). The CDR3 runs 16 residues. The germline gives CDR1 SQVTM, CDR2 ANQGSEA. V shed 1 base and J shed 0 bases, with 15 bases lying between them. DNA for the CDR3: TGCAGCGTTGAAGGTTCCCTTGGACACCTGAACACTGAAGCTTTCTTT. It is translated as CSVEGSLGHLNTEAFF. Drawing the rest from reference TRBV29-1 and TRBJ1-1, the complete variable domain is SAVISQKPSRDICQRGTSLTIQCQVDSQVTMMFWYRQQPGQSLTLIATANQGSEATYESGFVIDKFPISRPNLTFSTLTVSNMSPEDSSIYLCSVEGSLGHLNTEAFFGQGTRLTVV.

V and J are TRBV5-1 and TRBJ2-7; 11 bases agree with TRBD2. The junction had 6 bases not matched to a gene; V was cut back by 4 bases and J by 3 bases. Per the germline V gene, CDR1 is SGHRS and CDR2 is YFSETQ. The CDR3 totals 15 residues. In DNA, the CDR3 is TGCGCCAGCAGCGAAACGACTAGCGGGGTCTACGAGCAGTACTTC. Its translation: CASSETTSGVYEQYF. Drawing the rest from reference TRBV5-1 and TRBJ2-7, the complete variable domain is KAGVTQTPRYLIKTRGQQVTLSCSPISGHRSVSWYQQTPGQGLQFLFEYFSETQRNKGNFPGRFSGRQFSNSRSEMNVSTLELGDSALYLCASSETTSGVYEQYFGPGTRLTVT.